This T cell receptor (beta chain) came from a study of blood T cells in healthy people across ages. Overall study results and limits: Estimates of diversity drawn from one million T cells were considered underestimates.

For the second PCR, which ran for about 6 to 12 cycles, a sample-barcoded 5' primer and a J-beta primer mix were used. TCRdb processed the 5' RACE reads anew with MiXCR; each CDR3 protein has one entry. Of fewer than 1,200,000 distinct CDR3 sequences detected, approximately 25% appear once; the ten largest clones hold around 0.7%. This CDR3 is built from 14 residues. V trimming: 5 bases; J trimming: 3 bases; junction bases outside the gene matches: 4. Germline lookup yields CDR1 MNHEY and CDR2 SMNVEV (reference sequence). This clonotype appeared a few times. The antigen is not known. Separately, the same data were catalogued under a study of T cells of mothers and their children. That work adds: A slight, non-significant increase in overlap was found for related mother-child pairs relative to unrelated pairs.

The sequence came from a girl aged 2-10 years in good health. Sequenced material: blood. The rearrangement joins TRBV27 to TRBJ2-5, with 9 nucleotides matching TRBD2. The CDR3 here is CASSARLAEETQYF. The CDR3 coding sequence is TGTGCCAGCAGTGCGAGACTAGCGGAAGAGACCCAGTACTTC.